One and the same sample provided the 16 T cell receptor beta chains below, sequenced in a study of cytomegalovirus exposure and HLA in healthy donors. The PCR used 60 Vbeta and 13 Jbeta primers. Assay: immunoSEQ multiplex PCR; the TCRdb copy retains only in-frame clones and omits some. The sample lists about 150,000 clones; approximately 80% were seen once. The sequenced material came from PBMCs. Receptors were obtained from a woman aged 40 to 50 in good health and CMV-seropositive.

The V and J genes are TRBV7-9 and TRBJ2-1; 7 bases map to TRBD2. The CDR3 contains 16 residues. Germline CDR1 and CDR2: SEHNR and FQNEAQ (reference sequence). Losses at the gene ends were 3 bases for V and 0 bases for J; bases not matched to a gene: 5. The CDR3 coding sequence is TGTGCCAGCAGCTTGAGGGCGGGAGACTCCTACAATGAGCAGTTCTTC. Amino acids: CASSLRAGDSYNEQFF.

The J gene is TRBJ1-5, the V gene TRBV6-1, with a possible D match to TRBD1 (5 bases). Per germline, CDR1 MNHNS and CDR2 SASEGT. This CDR3 is built from 12 residues. V dropped 10 bases and J dropped 4 bases, with 11 bases sitting between them. The CDR3 sequence: CATRDWNQPQHF. CDR3 sequence (DNA): TGTGCCACCAGGGACTGGAATCAGCCCCAGCATTTT.

The gene calls are TRBV30 and TRBJ1-2, with D possibly matching TRBD1 (5 bases). This CDR3 comprises 14 residues. The germline gives CDR1 GTSNPN, CDR2 SVGIG (reference sequence). Trimming shortened V by 4 bases and J by 1 base, and 13 bases separated the two germline ends. CDR3 sequence (DNA): TGTGCCTGGACCCAGGACACTAATAACTATGGCTACACCTTC. Translated, it gives CAWTQDTNNYGYTF.

The chain carries TRBV28 and TRBJ2-7, with TRBD2 matching 11 bases. There are 16 residues in the CDR3. Per the germline V gene, CDR1 is MDHEN and CDR2 is SYDVKM. The junction had 7 bases not matched to a gene; V was cut back by 3 bases and J by 3 bases. In DNA form, the CDR3 reads TGTGCCAGCAGTTTGTTTCGACTAGCGGGGCACTACGAGCAGTACTTC. Its protein is CASSLFRLAGHYEQYF.

The chain joins TRBV23-1 to TRBJ1-2; D remains ambiguous. TRBV23-1 is sorted into the ORF group, with uncertain function. V was trimmed by 3 bases and J by 4 bases, leaving 15 bases between them. CDR3 length equals 15 residues. The CDR3 DNA sequence: TGCGCCAGCAGTCACCCCGCACTCCCGTCCTATGGCTACACCTTC. This translates into CASSHPALPSYGYTF.

The chain recombines TRBV10-3 with TRBJ2-5; 8 bases fit TRBD2. Germline CDR1 reads ENHRY; CDR2 reads SYGVKD. The CDR3 covers 11 residues. V was clipped by 7 bases and J by 11 bases; unmatched bases: 6. CDR3 protein: CAITGGGEQYF. The CDR3 nucleotides read TGTGCCATCACGGGAGGGGGTGAGCAGTACTTC.

This chain joins TRBV5-4 and TRBJ2-7; D may be TRBD2 (6 bases). The germline CDR1 and CDR2 sequences are SGHNT and YYREEE (reference sequence). The CDR3 extends over 15 amino acids. Trimming shortened V by 0 bases and J by 4 bases, and 14 bases separated the two germline ends. CDR3 in DNA: TGTGCCAGCAGCTTGGCCGGGGACTCCTCATACGAGCAGTACTTC. This gives the protein CASSLAGDSSYEQYF.

On this clone: Other DNA sequences within the sample encode an identical CDR3. The chain recombines TRBV11-2 with TRBJ2-7; D call uncertain. The length of the CDR3 is 14 residues. CDR1 and CDR2 from the germline V gene are SGHAT and FQNNGV. V shed 0 bases and J shed 0 bases, with 6 bases lying between them. CDR3 DNA sequence: TGTGCCAGCAGCTTAGATCGGTCCTCCTACGAGCAGTACTTC. Amino acids: CASSLDRSSYEQYF.

The V call is TRBV7-9, the J call TRBJ2-1; 15 bases line up with TRBD2. The CDR3 extends over 17 amino acids. Germline values: CDR1 SEHNR, CDR2 FQNEAQ (reference sequence). V was pared by 1 base and J by 8 bases, with 6 bases of the junction left unmatched. The CDR3 here is CASSLGTSGRADDEQFF. CDR3 DNA: TGTGCCAGCAGCTTAGGGACTAGCGGGAGGGCCGACGATGAGCAGTTCTTC.

This chain links TRBV25-1 with TRBJ2-3, with D possibly being TRBD2 (6 bases). The V and J ends lost 5 bases and 2 bases respectively, with 20 bases between them. The CDR3 sequence is 17 residues long. Germline CDR1 reads MGHDK; CDR2 reads SYGVNS. In DNA, the CDR3 is TGTGCCAGCAGTAAGGGTATGGCGGGGATAAACACAGATACGCAGTATTTT. Translating gives CASSKGMAGINTDTQYF. Full variable domain (remainder filled in from reference TRBV25-1 and TRBJ2-3): EADIYQTPRYLVIGTGKKITLECSQTMGHDKMYWYQQDPGMELHLIHYSYGVNSTEKGDLSSESTVSRIRTEHFPLTLESARPSHTSQYLCASSKGMAGINTDTQYFGPGTRLTVL.

This sequence joins TRBV7-2 and TRBJ2-1; 13 bases line up with TRBD2. CDR3 length: 15 amino acids. Germline V gives CDR1 SGHTA, CDR2 FQGNSA. The junction had 4 bases not matched to a gene; V was cut back by 6 bases and J by 5 bases. The CDR3 coding sequence is TGTGCCAGCAGGAGTACTAGCGGGAGGGACAATGAGCAGTTCTTC. This gives the protein CASRSTSGRDNEQFF.

The chain carries TRBV19 and TRBJ1-1, with D possibly being TRBD1 (6 bases). This CDR3 spans 15 amino acids. In germline, CDR1 is LNHDA, CDR2 SQIVND (reference sequence). Trimming took off 3 bases at V and 5 bases at J, with 16 bases between the two ends. CDR3 nucleotide sequence: TGTGCCAGTAGTATCGGGGTGGGGGCGTCAACTGAAGCTTTCTTT. This gives the protein CASSIGVGASTEAFF.

The chain's CDR3 is CASSPAGIGTDTQYF. The CDR3 region has the DNA TGTGCCAGCTCACCGGCGGGAATCGGCACAGATACGCAGTATTTT. J is TRBJ2-3 and V is TRBV18; tentative D call: TRBD2 (6 bases). Germline V gene lookup returns CDR1 KGHSH and CDR2 LQKENI. The CDR3 runs to 15 residues. V dropped 3 bases and J dropped 1 base, with 11 bases sitting between them.

This clone was seen a single time. This chain uses TRBV19 with TRBJ2-7, with TRBD1 as a possible D gene (5 bases). V was trimmed by 2 bases and J by 0 bases, leaving 11 bases between them. The germline gives CDR1 LNHDA, CDR2 SQIVND (reference sequence). CDR3 size: 15 residues. The CDR3 region has the DNA TGTGCCAGTAGTATAAGTGCAGGGTTCTCCTACGAGCAGTACTTC. Its translation: CASSISAGFSYEQYF.

The chain joins TRBV30 to TRBJ1-1; D uncertain. The CDR3 is 14 residues long. Germline CDR1 GTSNPN, CDR2 SVGIG (reference sequence). The V end lost 5 bases, the J end lost 3 bases, and 16 bases lay between the germline ends. The chain's CDR3 is CAWDGRQEDTEAFF. The DNA of the CDR3 is TGTGCCTGGGACGGGCGGCAGGAGGACACTGAAGCTTTCTTT.

The DNA for the CDR3 is TGCGCCAGCAGCTTGGACGGAGGTGGCTACGAGCAGTACTTC. Translated, it gives CASSLDGGGYEQYF. The V gene is TRBV5-1, the J gene TRBJ2-7, with TRBD2 as a possible D gene (5 bases). The germline V gene encodes CDR1 SGHRS and CDR2 YFSETQ. V was cut by 0 bases and J by 3 bases, with 10 bases left in between. This CDR3 spans 14 amino acids.